Included here is one TCR beta chain sequence, with context. This sample was included in a study of blood T cell repertoires in COVID-19. CDR1 is WNHNN, CDR2 SYGVQD, per germline (reference sequence). Trimming shortened V by 8 bases and J by 1 base, and 11 bases separated the two germline ends. The CDR3 is 14 residues long. Data came from immunoSEQ multiplex PCR; TCRdb stores just in-frame clones and leaves some out. Among a few hundred thousand clones listed, 80% to 85% were seen once. Sequencing input: PBMCs or T cells enriched from blood (not recorded which). The sequence derives from a man between 50 and 59 years old who had recovered from COVID-19. The rearrangement joins TRBV10-1 to TRBJ2-2; D is unclear. This CDR3 is CASSKDWNTGELFF. The CDR3 DNA reads as TGCGCCAGCTCCAAAGACTGGAACACCGGGGAGCTGTTTTTT.